This TCR beta chain stems from a study of neurological immune-mediated disorders (dated by TCRdb to between 2017 and 2020). Background on the whole study: Among the 34 multiple sclerosis patients, 31 had relapsing-remitting MS and 3 had secondary progressive MS. Using UMI-based sequencing, the study compared peripheral blood TCR-beta repertoires from patients with HTLV-I-associated myelopathy (HAM/TSP), patients with multiple sclerosis, and healthy controls. The cohort was made up of 68 subjects, consisting of about 15 HAM/TSP patients, about 34 multiple sclerosis patients and 20 healthy controls. Alongside PBMC samples, the set of 106 TCR-beta libraries contained longitudinal samples, technical triplicates, and paired CD4+ and CD8+ T-cell subsets that had been sorted.

Points on this clonotype: Its recognized antigen is unknown. No base-level quality is on record; no much larger clone is a single base apart.

Broader findings and caveats from the paper: TCR clonal expansion was highest in HAM/TSP patients and lowest in MS patients, with MS patients falling below even healthy controls. In a phylogenetic analysis, the repertoires of 18 out of 34 MS patients fell into a single cluster of related CDR3 sequences, pointing to a possible signature at the repertoire level. The MS cluster was not associated with any clinical or MRI features, and the authors stated that larger cohorts are needed. No identical CDR3 amino acid sequences were found to be shared among expanded clones across subjects, suggesting that TCR-beta repertoires were private in all groups.

cDNA was synthesized by template-switch 5'RACE using a primer with a 10-nucleotide random unique molecular identifier that tagged each TCR transcript. Over 180 million TCR-beta sequences, covering 15-18 subjects, were produced in each sequencing run. The RNeasy kit was used to extract total RNA. Using the KAPA Real-time Library Amplification kit, TCR-beta VDJ regions were amplified with primers for the TCR constant region and the 5'RACE anchor. Sample indexes and Illumina adaptors were added in a first PCR, after which library yield was increased in a second PCR. After purification with Ampure beads, the TCR product of roughly 650 bp was size-selected on a 2% E-gel SizeSelection system. Before pooling, library quality was checked on a Bioanalyzer, concentration was measured with Qubit, and libraries were quantified with the Kapa Library Quantification kit. An Illumina HiSeq 2500 sequenced the libraries paired-end 2 x 150 bp. To increase sequence diversity, about 25-31% phiX was spiked into each library pool. The published analysis was carried out like this. Quality-filtered reads were processed with the UMI-based MiGEC pipeline, and over 85% of raw TCR sequences were removed by the MiGEC pipeline during error correction. VDJ genes were aligned to IMGT germline references, and clonotypes were defined by unique CDR3 amino acid sequence plus V-J genes. Clonal expansion, Shannon diversity and CDR3 relatedness were evaluated with VDJtools (CalcPairwiseDistances, ClusterSamples), while phylogenetic trees were built in CLCbio workbench. Expanded clones were defined as having at least 8 unique UMIs, based on coefficient-of-variation modelling across technical triplicates. TCRdb reanalyzed the raw reads on its own, using fastp at Q25 for trimming and MiXCR for clone calling, and kept in-frame beta chains. Each entry is one CDR3 protein sequence, shown with its most common DNA and genes. TCRdb, not the original authors, processed these V and J calls. A total of fewer than 85,000 distinct CDR3 sequences appear in this sample, roughly 4.8% of them only once. Approximately 2.2% of the sample is held by the ten biggest clonotypes.

For the unsorted PBMC libraries, 2 million PBMCs were stored in RNAlater at -80 degrees C until RNA extraction and were used to generate the libraries. The multiple sclerosis patients were enrolled in a US clinical protocol that evaluated disease progression with magnetic resonance imaging. Peripheral blood underwent Ficoll-Hypaque density gradient centrifugation to isolate PBMCs, which were then cryopreserved in liquid nitrogen. This TCR was recovered from a woman aged 30 to 39 with multiple sclerosis. The source material was PBMCs.

The CDR3 is CSASGTRGRANEQFF. The bases are TGCAGTGCTAGTGGAACGAGAGGGCGAGCCAATGAGCAGTTCTTC. The chain is made from TRBV20-1 and TRBJ2-1; the D gene is perhaps TRBD2, from 5 matching bases. The CDR3 starts with the cysteine, ends with the phenylalanine, and has 15 residues. Only the CDR3 DNA is retained, 45 bases long and in frame from the first base. Sequences DFQATT (CDR1) and SNEGSKA (CDR2) are obtained from the germline V gene (reference sequence). The trim is 3 bases for V and 6 bases for J, with a gap of 18 bases between the germline ends.